A selection of T cell receptor beta chains follows, all from one sample in a study of chronic HIV infection and antiretroviral therapy. One entry per CDR3 protein, called by TCRdb with MiXCR from the 5' RACE reads. This table holds tens of thousands of distinct CDR3 sequences, 7% to 10% found once. Sequences were obtained from peripheral blood. The source is an adult who had HIV and had not received antiretroviral therapy, or was an uninfected healthy control (not recorded which). Both conserved end residues are part of each CDR3. Each record gives: CDR3 DNA, CDR3 protein, D gene, clone size, V gene, J gene. A D gene is named only where the DNA matches it firmly. Where a row states a size, it is once, few, many or the class of an expanded clone; other rows omit it.

TGCAGCGTTAGCACTAGCGGGAGGGGGGAGACCCAGTACTTC	CSVSTSGRGETQYF	TRBD2	NA	TRBV29-1	TRBJ2-5
TGTGCCAGCAGTGACAGGGCTGGGGCCAACGTCCTGACTTTC	CASSDRAGANVLTF	TRBD1	NA	TRBV28	TRBJ2-6
TGTGCCAGCAGCTACACAGGGTCCTACGAGCAGTACTTC	CASSYTGSYEQYF	NA	NA	TRBV11-1	TRBJ2-7
TGCAGCGTAGAAGAGGGGCGAGGTCAGCCCCAGCATTTT	CSVEEGRGQPQHF	NA	many	TRBV20-1	TRBJ1-5
TGTGCCAGCAGCTTAGGAGGCGGGGATGGCTACACCTTC	CASSLGGGDGYTF	NA	few	TRBV7-9	TRBJ1-2
TGTGCCAGCAGCGCCCCAGGGGAGGATACGCAGTATTTT	CASSAPGEDTQYF	NA	many	TRBV7-3	TRBJ2-3
TGTGCCAGCAGTTTGGCCGCGGGGGACCGCGCCCAAGAGACCCAGTACTTC	CASSLAAGDRAQETQYF	TRBD2	many	TRBV28	TRBJ2-5
TGTGCCAGCAGTACTCCCCGGACAGTCAATTCACCCCTCCACTTT	CASSTPRTVNSPLHF	NA	many	TRBV27	TRBJ1-6
TGCAGCCCCAGCCCCGACTATGATTACGAGCAGTACTTC	CSPSPDYDYEQYF	NA	few	TRBV29-1	TRBJ2-7
TGTGCCAGCAGCCACCCCGACACTAGCGGGCTCCTGCGGGGGAATGAGCAGTTCTTC	CASSHPDTSGLLRGNEQFF	TRBD2	NA	TRBV28	TRBJ2-1
TGTGCCAGCAGCTTAGGAGTAACCCCAGATACCCAGTACTTC	CASSLGVTPDTQYF	NA	NA	TRBV7-2	TRBJ2-5
TGCAGCGTTACCGCCGGGACAGGGTTCTACGAGCAGTACTTC	CSVTAGTGFYEQYF	TRBD1	few	TRBV29-1	TRBJ2-7
TGTGCCAGCAGCCCGGGGGGTTTAAATGAAAAACTGTTTTTT	CASSPGGLNEKLFF	NA	few	TRBV7-9	TRBJ1-4
TGCGCCAGCAGCCACTTGTCACAGGGCCTGATTAGCTATGGCTACACCTTC	CASSHLSQGLISYGYTF	NA	NA	TRBV4-1	TRBJ1-2
TGTGCCAGCAGCCTTCCGGGACTAGCGACCGAGCAGTACTTC	CASSLPGLATEQYF	TRBD2	many	TRBV3-1	TRBJ2-7
TGTGCCAGCAGCCAAAGGGACAGGGGCAACGAGCAGTACTTC	CASSQRDRGNEQYF	TRBD1	many	TRBV3-1	TRBJ2-7
TGTGCCAGTACCGGGACAGGGTCCACCGGGGAGCTGTTTTTT	CASTGTGSTGELFF	TRBD1	many	TRBV27	TRBJ2-2
TGTGCCAGCAGCCAAGAAGGGACGGCTTCCTACGAGCAGTACTTC	CASSQEGTASYEQYF	NA	few	TRBV3-1	TRBJ2-7
TGTGCCAGCAGTCGACTGACTAGCGGCGGAATCTACGAGCAGTACTTC	CASSRLTSGGIYEQYF	TRBD2	NA	TRBV6-2/TRBV6-3	TRBJ2-7
TGTGCCAGCAGTGGGGACTTGGACACCGGGGAGCTGTTTTTT	CASSGDLDTGELFF	NA	NA	TRBV25-1	TRBJ2-2